A selection of T cell receptor beta chains follows, all from one sample in a study of T cells in localized non-small cell lung cancer. Some clones are missing from TCRdb's copy, which holds only in-frame ones; the method was immunoSEQ multiplex PCR. The sample comprises fewer than 40,000 clones, around 90% of which are singletons, and less than 20% rests with the top ten. The sequencing here drew on peripheral blood mononuclear cells, taken before any cancer treatment. The receptors originated from a man aged 40 to 70 with stage III lung adenocarcinoma. Each CDR3 is given with its conserved first and last residue. The D gene is left open where the match is weak. Clone size appears in some rows only: once, few, many, or a class for an expanded clone.

abundance: few
j_gene: TRBJ1-5
d_gene: NA
v_gene: TRBV25-1
CDR3nt: TGTGCCAGCAGGGGGGAATATAATCAGCCCCAGCATTTT
CDR3aa: CASRGEYNQPQHF

abundance: NA
j_gene: TRBJ1-3
d_gene: NA
v_gene: TRBV7-9
CDR3nt: TGTGCCAGCAGCTCGGGGGCGGTCATATATTTT
CDR3aa: CASSSGAVIYF

abundance: NA
j_gene: TRBJ1-1
d_gene: TRBD1
v_gene: TRBV7-9
CDR3nt: TGTGCCAGCAGCCGGGACAGGTTGAACACTGAAGCTTTCTTT
CDR3aa: CASSRDRLNTEAFF

abundance: NA
j_gene: TRBJ1-3
d_gene: TRBD1
v_gene: TRBV25-1
CDR3nt: TGTGCCAGCAGTAGGACCGGGACAGGAGGAAACACCATATATTTT
CDR3aa: CASSRTGTGGNTIYF

abundance: NA
j_gene: TRBJ1-2
d_gene: NA
v_gene: TRBV27
CDR3nt: TGTGCCAGCAGTTTGCCACAGGGACATGGCTACACCTTC
CDR3aa: CASSLPQGHGYTF

abundance: NA
j_gene: TRBJ1-1
d_gene: NA
v_gene: TRBV5-1
CDR3nt: TGCGCCAGCAGCTTGGGACAGAACTTGAACACTGAAGCTTTCTTT
CDR3aa: CASSLGQNLNTEAFF

abundance: NA
j_gene: TRBJ2-2
d_gene: NA
v_gene: TRBV7-2
CDR3nt: TGTGCCAGCAGCTTAGTAGTCGGGGAGCTGTTTTTT
CDR3aa: CASSLVVGELFF

abundance: NA
j_gene: TRBJ1-1
d_gene: NA
v_gene: TRBV11-1
CDR3nt: TGTGCCAGCAGCCCCCGTCTGGACAGCCGGAACACTGAAGCTTTCTTT
CDR3aa: CASSPRLDSRNTEAFF

abundance: once
j_gene: TRBJ1-4
d_gene: TRBD1
v_gene: TRBV10-3
CDR3nt: TGTGCCATCCGTCAGGGGGACACTAATGAAAAACTGTTTTTT
CDR3aa: CAIRQGDTNEKLFF

abundance: NA
j_gene: TRBJ2-7
d_gene: NA
v_gene: TRBV11-3
CDR3nt: TGTGCCAGCAGCTTAGACCGTAGGGGAATTGGGGAGCAGTACTTC
CDR3aa: CASSLDRRGIGEQYF

abundance: few
j_gene: TRBJ2-4
d_gene: NA
v_gene: TRBV5-4
CDR3nt: TGTGCCAGCAGCTTGAGCCTTAGCGGCGAAAACATTCAGTACTTC
CDR3aa: CASSLSLSGENIQYF

abundance: NA
j_gene: TRBJ1-6
d_gene: NA
v_gene: TRBV25-1
CDR3nt: TGTGCCAGCAGCCACGGAGCCTTAGTCAATTCACCCCTCCACTTT
CDR3aa: CASSHGALVNSPLHF

abundance: NA
j_gene: TRBJ2-1
d_gene: NA
v_gene: TRBV15
CDR3nt: TGTGCCACCAGCAGAGATGGGGCAGGTAGTATTGAGCAGTTCTTC
CDR3aa: CATSRDGAGSIEQFF

abundance: NA
j_gene: TRBJ1-2
d_gene: NA
v_gene: TRBV6-5
CDR3nt: TGTGCCAGCAGCAGGGTTCCCGACTATGGCTACACCTTC
CDR3aa: CASSRVPDYGYTF

abundance: large
j_gene: TRBJ1-6
d_gene: NA
v_gene: TRBV27
CDR3nt: TGTGCCAGCAGCTTCCAGGGACATTCACCCCTCCACTTT
CDR3aa: CASSFQGHSPLHF

abundance: NA
j_gene: TRBJ1-1
d_gene: NA
v_gene: TRBV5-1
CDR3nt: TGCGCCAGCAGCTTATTCCCCGGTAACACTGAAGCTTTCTTT
CDR3aa: CASSLFPGNTEAFF

abundance: NA
j_gene: TRBJ2-1
d_gene: NA
v_gene: TRBV19
CDR3nt: TGTGCCAGTAGTATAACGGGGGCGAGGAGCTCCTACAATGAGCAGTTCTTC
CDR3aa: CASSITGARSSYNEQFF

abundance: NA
j_gene: TRBJ1-5
d_gene: NA
v_gene: TRBV21-1
CDR3nt: TGTGCCAGCAGCAGAGGACAGGGGCCCTTTCAGCCCCAGCATTTT
CDR3aa: CASSRGQGPFQPQHF

abundance: NA
j_gene: TRBJ2-1
d_gene: TRBD1
v_gene: TRBV5-6
CDR3nt: TGTGCCAGCAGCTTGATGGACAGGGATAGCAATGAGCAGTTCTTC
CDR3aa: CASSLMDRDSNEQFF

abundance: NA
j_gene: TRBJ2-7
d_gene: NA
v_gene: TRBV30
CDR3nt: TGTGCCTGGAGCATGGGGCGCTTCAACGAGCAGTACTTC
CDR3aa: CAWSMGRFNEQYF

abundance: NA
j_gene: TRBJ2-1
d_gene: TRBD2
v_gene: TRBV4-1
CDR3nt: TGCGCCAGCAGCCAAGAGGTCGCGGGGGGGCCCGGGGCTGAGCAGTTCTTC
CDR3aa: CASSQEVAGGPGAEQFF

abundance: NA
j_gene: TRBJ2-1
d_gene: TRBD2
v_gene: TRBV7-3
CDR3nt: TGTGCCAGCAGCCACCGGACTAGCGGGGGGGCGGGTGAGCAGTTCTTC
CDR3aa: CASSHRTSGGAGEQFF

abundance: NA
j_gene: TRBJ1-3
d_gene: TRBD1
v_gene: TRBV10-3
CDR3nt: TGTGCCATCAGTGACCTGGGACAGGGTTCTGGAAACACCATATATTTT
CDR3aa: CAISDLGQGSGNTIYF

abundance: NA
j_gene: TRBJ1-5
d_gene: NA
v_gene: TRBV6-5
CDR3nt: TGTGCCAGCAGTTACAGATCCAATCAGCCCCAGCATTTT
CDR3aa: CASSYRSNQPQHF

abundance: NA
j_gene: TRBJ1-2
d_gene: TRBD1
v_gene: TRBV5-6
CDR3nt: TGTGCCAGCAGGCGGACAGGCGTTAATGGCTACACCTTC
CDR3aa: CASRRTGVNGYTF

abundance: NA
j_gene: TRBJ1-1
d_gene: NA
v_gene: TRBV15
CDR3nt: TGTGCCACCAGCAGAGAACAGGGCGGTGAAGCTTTCTTT
CDR3aa: CATSREQGGEAFF

abundance: NA
j_gene: TRBJ2-7
d_gene: NA
v_gene: TRBV27
CDR3nt: TGTGCCAGCAGTTTATCGTTAGGACACGAGCAGTACTTC
CDR3aa: CASSLSLGHEQYF

abundance: NA
j_gene: TRBJ2-2
d_gene: NA
v_gene: TRBV7-3
CDR3nt: TGTGCCAGCAGCTTTAGCGTCACCGGGGAGCTGTTTTTT
CDR3aa: CASSFSVTGELFF

abundance: NA
j_gene: TRBJ1-5
d_gene: NA
v_gene: TRBV28
CDR3nt: TGTGCCAGCAGTTTGGGGGGGGCAGGGCGGCAGCCCCAGCATTTT
CDR3aa: CASSLGGAGRQPQHF

abundance: NA
j_gene: TRBJ1-6
d_gene: NA
v_gene: TRBV7-8
CDR3nt: TGTGCCAGCAGCTTAAAGTGGTCCGGACAAGTTAGCTCCTATAATTCACCCCTCCACTTT
CDR3aa: CASSLKWSGQVSSYNSPLHF

abundance: NA
j_gene: TRBJ2-1
d_gene: TRBD2
v_gene: TRBV7-6
CDR3nt: TGTGCCAGCACCCAAACTAGCGGGGGGGCCGATGAGCAGTTCTTC
CDR3aa: CASTQTSGGADEQFF

abundance: NA
j_gene: TRBJ1-1
d_gene: NA
v_gene: TRBV5-4
CDR3nt: TGTGCCAGCAGCTTGCCCAGGGTTTGGGGCACTGAAGCTTTCTTT
CDR3aa: CASSLPRVWGTEAFF

abundance: few
j_gene: TRBJ2-1
d_gene: TRBD1
v_gene: TRBV4-2
CDR3nt: TGTGCCAGCAGCCAAGCCGGGTCGACAGGGTCCGATGAGCAGTTCTTC
CDR3aa: CASSQAGSTGSDEQFF

abundance: NA
j_gene: TRBJ1-2
d_gene: NA
v_gene: TRBV6-5
CDR3nt: TGTGCCAGCAGACCCACAGGGTATACTAACTATGGCTACACCTTC
CDR3aa: CASRPTGYTNYGYTF

abundance: once
j_gene: TRBJ1-5
d_gene: TRBD1
v_gene: TRBV19
CDR3nt: TGTGCCAGTAGCCCACAGGGGAATCAGCCCCAGCATTTT
CDR3aa: CASSPQGNQPQHF

abundance: once
j_gene: TRBJ1-5
d_gene: TRBD1
v_gene: TRBV6-6
CDR3nt: TGTGCCAGCGAAGACAGGGGGAACTATCAGCCCCAGCATTTT
CDR3aa: CASEDRGNYQPQHF

abundance: NA
j_gene: TRBJ2-2
d_gene: NA
v_gene: TRBV30
CDR3nt: TGTGCCTGGATAACTCGGGGAGCGGCCGGGGAGCTGTTTTTT
CDR3aa: CAWITRGAAGELFF

abundance: NA
j_gene: TRBJ2-1
d_gene: NA
v_gene: TRBV29-1
CDR3nt: TGCAGCGTTGAAGGGGTCAGTGGCAGGGCGGAGGTCTTC
CDR3aa: CSVEGVSGRAEVF

abundance: NA
j_gene: TRBJ1-2
d_gene: TRBD1
v_gene: TRBV4-3
CDR3nt: TGCGCCAGCAGCCCAGGGACAGGGGGTTTTTCGTATGGCTACACCTTC
CDR3aa: CASSPGTGGFSYGYTF

abundance: NA
j_gene: TRBJ2-1
d_gene: TRBD2
v_gene: TRBV4-1
CDR3nt: TGCGCCAGCAGCCAATATAGCGGGTCTTATGAGCAGTTCTTC
CDR3aa: CASSQYSGSYEQFF

abundance: NA
j_gene: TRBJ1-2
d_gene: NA
v_gene: TRBV11-3
CDR3nt: TGTGCCAGCAGCTTAGAGCAGGGAGAGGGCGACTATGGCTACACCTTC
CDR3aa: CASSLEQGEGDYGYTF

abundance: NA
j_gene: TRBJ1-5
d_gene: NA
v_gene: TRBV6-6
CDR3nt: TGTGCCAGCAGTTATTCACAGCCTGGTCAGCCCCAGCATTTT
CDR3aa: CASSYSQPGQPQHF

abundance: NA
j_gene: TRBJ2-2
d_gene: NA
v_gene: TRBV7-3
CDR3nt: TGTGCCAGCAGCTTAACGCGTCAGGGATTGGACACCGGGGAGCTGTTTTTT
CDR3aa: CASSLTRQGLDTGELFF

abundance: once
j_gene: TRBJ2-7
d_gene: TRBD1
v_gene: TRBV4-2
CDR3nt: TGTGCCAGCAGCCAAGATCCAGGGGGCGACCCCTACGAGCAGTACTTC
CDR3aa: CASSQDPGGDPYEQYF

abundance: NA
j_gene: TRBJ1-2
d_gene: NA
v_gene: TRBV7-2
CDR3nt: TGTGCCAGCAGCTTCGACACAGGCTTGGGCTATGGCTACACCTTC
CDR3aa: CASSFDTGLGYGYTF

abundance: NA
j_gene: TRBJ2-7
d_gene: NA
v_gene: TRBV5-4
CDR3nt: TGTGCCAGCAGCTTTGGGGACACAAGCTACGAGCAGTACTTC
CDR3aa: CASSFGDTSYEQYF

abundance: NA
j_gene: TRBJ1-2
d_gene: NA
v_gene: TRBV2
CDR3nt: TGTGCCAGCAGTGAACGGTTTGGCTACACCTTC
CDR3aa: CASSERFGYTF

abundance: few
j_gene: TRBJ2-3
d_gene: NA
v_gene: TRBV7-2
CDR3nt: TGTGCCAGCAGCCAGTTCCCGAGATCGGTTCCCCCAGATACGCAGTATTTT
CDR3aa: CASSQFPRSVPPDTQYF

abundance: NA
j_gene: TRBJ1-2
d_gene: NA
v_gene: TRBV7-9
CDR3nt: TGTGCCAGCAGCTTAGAAGCCGGGGGGTATGGCTACACCTTC
CDR3aa: CASSLEAGGYGYTF

abundance: NA
j_gene: TRBJ1-4
d_gene: TRBD1
v_gene: TRBV7-9
CDR3nt: TGTGCCAGCAGCTTAGAAGGGGGCCTTAATGAAAAACTGTTTTTT
CDR3aa: CASSLEGGLNEKLFF

abundance: NA
j_gene: TRBJ2-1
d_gene: TRBD2
v_gene: TRBV15
CDR3nt: TGTGCCACCAGCAGATCCTTGCCGGGGGGGAACAATGAGCAGTTCTTC
CDR3aa: CATSRSLPGGNNEQFF